The 22 T cell receptor beta chains in this list originate from one sample, sequenced in a study of blood T cells in healthy people across ages. The second PCR ran roughly 6 to 11 cycles with a sample-barcoded 5' primer and J-beta primers. TCRdb reprocessed the 5' RACE reads via MiXCR and lists one record per CDR3 protein. The sample holds more than 1.4 million distinct CDR3 sequences; 42% are singletons and the top ten take 7% to 9.5%. Sequences were obtained from blood. The receptor set was obtained from a woman aged 18-30 years in good health.

This clonotype has just a few counts. The V call is TRBV12-3 or TRBV12-4, the J call TRBJ1-5; D remains unclear. The CDR3 sequence is 12 residues long. Between the trimmed V and J ends, which lost 7 bases and 9 bases, there was a span of 13 bases. In nucleotides, the CDR3 is TGTGCCAGCACCGGTGGCCTAGGGCCCCAGCATTTT. Protein product: CASTGGLGPQHF.

There are a few counts of this clonotype. The chain couples TRBV27 to TRBJ2-3; TRBD2 matches 12 bases. J was trimmed by 5 bases and V by 3 bases; bases with no gene match: 12. This CDR3 is 18 amino acids long. Germline values: CDR1 MNHEY, CDR2 SMNVEV (reference sequence). The CDR3 here is CASSLIRLAGGQGDTQYF. In nucleotides, the CDR3 is TGTGCCAGCAGTTTGATACGGCTAGCGGGAGGGCAAGGAGATACGCAGTATTTT.

This clonotype was seen a few times. The rearrangement links TRBV3-1 to TRBJ2-1, with 7 bases lining up with TRBD1. J gave up 9 bases and V 4 bases, and 12 bases lay outside the gene matches. Germline V gene data show CDR1 as LGHDT and CDR2 as YNNKEL (reference sequence). CDR3 length: 15 amino acids. Here the CDR3 DNA reads TGTGCCAGCAGCCCAAGGGGGCTCCCGAACAGTGAGCAGTTCTTC. Its translation is CASSPRGLPNSEQFF.

This rearrangement joins TRBV2 to TRBJ1-2; a possible D gene is TRBD1 (5 bases). Trimming stripped 0 bases from V and 13 bases from J, with 9 bases between. CDR1 is SNHLY, CDR2 FYNNEI, per germline. This CDR3 contains 11 residues. The CDR3 bases are TGTGCCAGCAGTGAAGCGGGTCAGGGCACCTTC. Its translation is CASSEAGQGTF.

This clonotype was seen only a few times. This chain uses TRBV3-1 with TRBJ2-3; no firm D call. CDR1 LGHDT and CDR2 YNNKEL come from the germline V gene (reference sequence). Trimming left V 1 base short and J 0 bases short, with 8 bases between. The CDR3 runs 15 residues. DNA of the CDR3: TGTGCCAGCAGCCAAGTTTTGCGGAGCACAGATACGCAGTATTTT. It translates to CASSQVLRSTDTQYF.

This clonotype was counted between two and nine times. V is TRBV7-9 and J is TRBJ2-1, with 7 bases lining up with TRBD2. V dropped 5 bases and J dropped 5; count of bases not matched to a gene: 3. Germline loops: CDR1 SEHNR, CDR2 FQNEAQ (reference sequence). This CDR3 contains 13 residues. Here the CDR3 reads CASSAGGNNEQFF. CDR3 DNA: TGTGCCAGCAGCGCCGGGGGGAACAATGAGCAGTTCTTC.

J is TRBJ1-1 and V is TRBV7-9, with D possibly matching TRBD1 (5 bases). Trimming stripped 6 bases from V and 4 bases from J, with 18 bases between. CDR1 and CDR2 (germline): SEHNR, FQNEAQ (reference sequence). The CDR3 has 15 residues. CDR3 in amino acids: CASRGGDGGTTEAFF. The DNA for the CDR3 is TGTGCCAGCAGGGGGGGAGACGGCGGGACCACTGAAGCTTTCTTT.

The J gene is TRBJ2-7, the V gene TRBV7-9; D perhaps matches TRBD2 (5 bases). The CDR3 contains 13 residues. V lost 2 bases and J lost 3, with 8 bases in between. Germline V gene data show CDR1 as SEHNR and CDR2 as FQNEAQ (reference sequence). The CDR3 is CASSLPGYYEQYF. The CDR3 DNA follows: TGTGCCAGCAGCTTACCGGGGTACTACGAGCAGTACTTC.

This clonotype occurred a few times. The chain is built from TRBV2 and TRBJ2-2; possibly TRBD2 for D (5 bases). Germline V lookup: CDR1 SNHLY, CDR2 FYNNEI. The CDR3 length is 12 residues. V was cut by 11 bases and J by 7 bases, with 14 bases left in between. In nucleotides, the CDR3 is TGTGCCGGTAGCCATGCGGGCGGGGAGCTGTTTTTT. Its translation is CAGSHAGGELFF.

This clonotype was seen a handful of times. This rearrangement joins TRBV21-1 to TRBJ2-1; the table calls TRBD1, which could not be checked here. TRBV21-1 is shown as a pseudogene. The CDR3 loop spans 19 amino acids. CDR3 amino acids: CASSKRGGSGQGSYNEQFF. CDR3 nucleotide sequence: TGTGCCAGCAGCAAAAGGGGGGGTTCGGGACAGGGCTCCTACAATGAGCAGTTCTTC.

This rearrangement joins TRBV27 to TRBJ2-5; 10 bases agree with TRBD1. Judging by the DNA end, TRBJ2-7 fits better; the J call may be wrong. Germline V gives CDR1 MNHEY, CDR2 SMNVEV (reference sequence). CDR3 length equals 13 residues. CDR3 loop: CASRTGGIGEQYF. In DNA, the CDR3 is TGTGCCAGCAGGACAGGGGGCATCGGCGAGCAGTACTTC.

This chain connects TRBV27 to TRBJ2-1; 9 bases fit TRBD2. CDR1 is MNHEY and CDR2 is SMNVEV in the germline V gene (reference sequence). The CDR3 runs to 19 residues. The junction had 16 bases not matched to a gene; V was cut back by 7 bases and J by 0 bases. The CDR3 nucleotides read TGTGCCAGCATACGGACCGGGACTAGCAGACGGAGCTCCTACAATGAGCAGTTCTTC. Translated: CASIRTGTSRRSSYNEQFF.

This clonotype was picked up many times. The rearrangement joins TRBV4-1 to TRBJ2-3, with 7 bases matching TRBD2. This CDR3 spans 15 amino acids. Per germline, CDR1 MGHRA and CDR2 YSYEKL. With 0 bases clipped from V and 9 bases from J, the junction kept 9 bases outside the gene matches. The CDR3 DNA sequence: TGCGCCAGCAGCCAAGAGTCTAGCGGATCATTCACGCAGTATTTT. Translated, it gives CASSQESSGSFTQYF.

At least ten counts were recorded for this clonotype. The chain uses TRBV3-1 and TRBJ2-5; the match to TRBD1 covers 10 bases. With 8 bases clipped from V and 1 base from J, the junction kept 10 bases outside the gene matches. Germline V CDR1 and CDR2: LGHDT, YNNKEL (reference sequence). There are 16 residues in the CDR3. In DNA form, the CDR3 reads TGTGCCAGCCGCAAATGGGACAGGGGTATCCAAGAGACCCAGTACTTC. This sequence encodes CASRKWDRGIQETQYF.

The genes are TRBV3-1 and TRBJ2-1, with 9 bases fitting TRBD1. The J segment lost 5 bases and the V segment lost 8 bases, leaving 13 bases of the junction unmatched. Per the germline V gene, CDR1 is LGHDT and CDR2 is YNNKEL (reference sequence). CDR3 length: 16 amino acids. The CDR3 sequence is CASLPSGTGLHNEQFF. The CDR3 nucleotides read TGTGCCAGCCTACCCTCCGGGACAGGGCTCCACAATGAGCAGTTCTTC.

This clonotype was observed once. The chain couples TRBV7-2 to TRBJ2-1; D is unresolved. The CDR3 totals 13 residues. The germline V gene has CDR1 SGHTA and CDR2 FQGNSA. V dropped 5 bases and J dropped 7 bases, with 12 bases sitting between them. CDR3 coding DNA: TGTGCCAGCAGCCCCCTATGGACGAATGAGCAGTTCTTC. This sequence encodes CASSPLWTNEQFF.

The rearrangement links TRBV6-5 to TRBJ1-5, with D hard to call. CDR1 and CDR2 (germline): MNHEY, SVGAGI. This CDR3 is built from 16 residues. Trimming left V 0 bases short and J 1 base short, with 10 bases between. The CDR3 bases are TGTGCCAGCAGTTACTCCTGGCAGCTGAGCAATCAGCCCCAGCATTTT. It encodes CASSYSWQLSNQPQHF.

The chain is built from TRBV7-2 and TRBJ2-1; 8 bases line up with TRBD2. Germline V gene sequence: CDR1 SGHTA, CDR2 FQGNSA. The CDR3 loop spans 14 amino acids. V was pared by 5 bases and J by 6 bases, with 6 bases of the junction left unmatched. The CDR3 region has the DNA TGTGCCAGCAGCGTAGGTCGGGGGGGCAATGAGCAGTTCTTC. Amino acid sequence: CASSVGRGGNEQFF. The variable domain in full, completed from reference TRBV7-2 and TRBJ2-1, reads GAGVSQSPSNKVTEKGKDVELRCDPISGHTALYWYRQSLGQGLEFLIYFQGNSAPDKSGLPSDRFSAERTGGSVSTLTIQRTQQEDSAVYLCASSVGRGGNEQFFGPGTRLTVL.

Concerning this clonotype: The junction shows a germline mismatch at one end, possibly a read error. The rearrangement joins TRBV5-6 to TRBJ2-3; perhaps TRBD1 as D (5 bases). This CDR3 region has 15 residues. Germline V gene data show CDR1 as SGHDT and CDR2 as YYEEEE. This CDR3 reads CASSALLQGTDAQYF. In DNA form, the CDR3 reads TGTGCCAGCAGCGCCCTGTTGCAGGGCACAGATGCGCAGTATTTT. The variable domain in full, completed from reference TRBV5-6 and TRBJ2-3, reads DAGVTQSPTHLIKTRGQQVTLRCSPKSGHDTVSWYQQALGQGPQFIFQYYEEEERQRGNFPDRFSGHQFPNYSSELNVNALLLGDSALYLCASSALLQGTDAQYFGPGTRLTVL.

V and J are TRBV10-2 and TRBJ2-7, with D uncertain. CDR1 is WSHSY and CDR2 is SAAADI in the germline V gene. CDR3 size: 13 residues. V was trimmed by 2 bases and J by 7 bases, leaving 12 bases between them. The CDR3, as DNA: TGCGCCAGCAGTGAGGGCTCCGCCGTTGAGCAGTACTTC. Its translation: CASSEGSAVEQYF.

This clonotype has a handful of counts. The chain couples TRBV4-1 to TRBJ2-1; D not certain. The CDR3 is 18 residues long. Germline CDR1 is MGHRA and CDR2 is YSYEKL. V was cut by 0 bases and J by 0 bases, with 15 bases left in between. CDR3: CASSQDFVTKSSYNEQFF. The CDR3 DNA follows: TGCGCCAGCAGCCAAGATTTTGTAACGAAAAGCTCCTACAATGAGCAGTTCTTC.

As concerns this clonotype: Relative to the germline gene, one junction end is altered; a read error may explain this. The rearrangement joins TRBV11-2 to TRBJ2-7; 9 bases map to TRBD2. Germline V CDR1 and CDR2: SGHAT, FQNNGV. The CDR3 is 15 amino acids. CDR3 bases: TGTGCCAGCAGCTTGACGCGGGAGGGAATCTACGAGCAGTACTTT. This gives the protein CASSLTREGIYEQYF.